The rows below give T cell receptor beta chains drawn from one sample of a study of T cells in Graves' hyperthyroidism and ophthalmopathy. MiXCR, applied by TCRdb to the multiplex PCR reads, yields one record per CDR3 protein. The sample lists about 640,000 distinct CDR3 sequences; around 20% were seen once. The sequenced material came from blood. Receptors were obtained from a man aged 25 to 40 with Graves' ophthalmopathy. Each CDR3 is given with its conserved first and last residue. The order of the fields is J gene, D gene, V gene, clone size, CDR3 DNA, CDR3 protein. A D gene is named only where the DNA matches it firmly. Where a row states a size, it is once, few, many or the class of an expanded clone; other rows omit it.

j_call: TRBJ2-3; d_call: TRBD2; v_call: TRBV29-1; clone_size: .; cdr3_nt: TGCAGCGTATCAATGCGACTAGCGGGAGCTGTAGATACGCAGTATTTT; cdr3_aa: CSVSMRLAGAVDTQYF
j_call: TRBJ2-3; d_call: TRBD2; v_call: TRBV3-1; clone_size: few; cdr3_nt: TGTGCCAGCAGTCAGAGATCAGGACTAGTTCCAGATACGCAGTATTTT; cdr3_aa: CASSQRSGLVPDTQYF
j_call: TRBJ2-3; d_call: TRBD1; v_call: TRBV7-9; clone_size: .; cdr3_nt: TGTGCCAGCAGCTTGGAACAGGGGGCTAGGTCCGATACGCAGTATTTT; cdr3_aa: CASSLEQGARSDTQYF
j_call: TRBJ1-1; d_call: TRBD1; v_call: TRBV28; clone_size: many; cdr3_nt: TGTGCCAGCAGTTCGACAGGGGGATTAGCTTTCTTT; cdr3_aa: CASSSTGGLAFF
j_call: TRBJ2-3; d_call: TRBD2; v_call: TRBV7-2; clone_size: .; cdr3_nt: TGTGCCAGCAGCCCCCGACTAGCGGCGGATACGCAGTATTTT; cdr3_aa: CASSPRLAADTQYF
j_call: TRBJ2-7; d_call: TRBD2; v_call: TRBV7-2; clone_size: .; cdr3_nt: TGTGCCAGCAGCCCGTCAGCGGGGTCCTACGAGCAGTACTTC; cdr3_aa: CASSPSAGSYEQYF
j_call: TRBJ2-1; d_call: TRBD1; v_call: TRBV19; clone_size: .; cdr3_nt: TGTGCCAGTAGTCACAGGGGGAAATACAATGAGCAGTTCTTC; cdr3_aa: CASSHRGKYNEQFF
j_call: TRBJ2-1; d_call: .; v_call: TRBV5-1; clone_size: many; cdr3_nt: TGCGCCAGCAGCGTGCAAGCGGACGCCCCCTACAATGAGCAGTTCTTC; cdr3_aa: CASSVQADAPYNEQFF
j_call: TRBJ2-1; d_call: TRBD1; v_call: TRBV29-1; clone_size: few; cdr3_nt: TGCAGCGTTGACGGCAGGGGGCATGAGCAGTTCTTC; cdr3_aa: CSVDGRGHEQFF
j_call: TRBJ1-4; d_call: .; v_call: TRBV2; clone_size: many; cdr3_nt: TGTGCCAGCAGAGACAGGACTCGTGAAAAACTGTTTTTT; cdr3_aa: CASRDRTREKLFF
j_call: TRBJ1-4; d_call: .; v_call: TRBV28; clone_size: few; cdr3_nt: TGTGCCAGCACTCCGCCTCGGGGAAAACTGTTTTTT; cdr3_aa: CASTPPRGKLFF
j_call: TRBJ1-5; d_call: TRBD1; v_call: TRBV20-1; clone_size: .; cdr3_nt: TGCAGTGCTAGAAAGGGGGCGACAGCGGGCCAGCCCCAGCATTTT; cdr3_aa: CSARKGATAGQPQHF
j_call: TRBJ1-1; d_call: TRBD1; v_call: TRBV4-3; clone_size: few; cdr3_nt: TGCGCCAGCAGCCTGGGGAAGACAGGGATAGACACTGAAGCTTTCTTT; cdr3_aa: CASSLGKTGIDTEAFF
j_call: TRBJ2-1; d_call: TRBD2; v_call: TRBV20-1; clone_size: .; cdr3_nt: TGCAGTGCCAATAGCGGGAGGGCCAATGAGCAGTTCTTC; cdr3_aa: CSANSGRANEQFF
j_call: TRBJ2-2; d_call: .; v_call: TRBV11-2; clone_size: .; cdr3_nt: TGTGCCAGCAGCTTACCCCTACCCGGGGAGCTGTTTTTT; cdr3_aa: CASSLPLPGELFF
j_call: TRBJ1-4; d_call: .; v_call: TRBV5-1; clone_size: .; cdr3_nt: TGCGCCAGCAGCTTTGGGGGGTTAACTAATGAAAAACTGTTTTTT; cdr3_aa: CASSFGGLTNEKLFF
j_call: TRBJ2-1; d_call: TRBD2; v_call: TRBV25-1; clone_size: .; cdr3_nt: TGTGCCAGGTATATAGCGGGAGGGCCTCTAAATTTCCCACATGAGCAGTTCTTC; cdr3_aa: CARYIAGGPLNFPHEQFF
j_call: TRBJ2-1; d_call: TRBD1; v_call: TRBV6-5; clone_size: .; cdr3_nt: TGTGCCAGCAGTTCGTCTACCGGGACAGGGGGTAACAATGAGCAGTTCTTC; cdr3_aa: CASSSSTGTGGNNEQFF
j_call: TRBJ2-1; d_call: TRBD2; v_call: TRBV27; clone_size: .; cdr3_nt: TGTGCCAGCAGTCTCCGTATGCGACTAGCGGGAGGGCCAGGGGAGCAGTTCTTC; cdr3_aa: CASSLRMRLAGGPGEQFF
j_call: TRBJ2-7; d_call: .; v_call: TRBV6-1; clone_size: few; cdr3_nt: TGTGCCAGCAGCCCCCGGTCGGGGCGCGTGATCTACGAGCAGTACTTC; cdr3_aa: CASSPRSGRVIYEQYF
j_call: TRBJ2-5; d_call: TRBD2; v_call: TRBV30; clone_size: once; cdr3_nt: TGTGCCTGGAGTGTACGACTAGCGGCCGCGCTCCCCCAAGAGACCCAGTACTTC; cdr3_aa: CAWSVRLAAALPQETQYF
j_call: TRBJ2-7; d_call: .; v_call: TRBV20-1; clone_size: .; cdr3_nt: TGCAGTGCTAGGACCCCGGGGGCGGCCTACGAGCAGTACTTC; cdr3_aa: CSARTPGAAYEQYF
j_call: TRBJ2-3; d_call: .; v_call: TRBV20-1; clone_size: few; cdr3_nt: TGCAGTGCTAGAGATCTCGTGGGCAAATTAGATACGCAGTATTTT; cdr3_aa: CSARDLVGKLDTQYF
j_call: TRBJ2-7; d_call: .; v_call: TRBV3-1; clone_size: .; cdr3_nt: TGTGCCAGCAGCCAAGAGGATGAAGGGAGCGTGAACTACGAGCAGTACTTC; cdr3_aa: CASSQEDEGSVNYEQYF
j_call: TRBJ1-2; d_call: .; v_call: TRBV20-1; clone_size: many; cdr3_nt: TGCAGTGCCACCACAGAGAGGCTCGATGGCTACACCTTC; cdr3_aa: CSATTERLDGYTF
j_call: TRBJ2-2; d_call: TRBD1; v_call: TRBV6-1; clone_size: few; cdr3_nt: TGTGCCAGCAGTCCGACCACAGGGGGCAGGAGCGTCTTTACCGGGGAGCTGTTTTTT; cdr3_aa: CASSPTTGGRSVFTGELFF
j_call: TRBJ2-3; d_call: .; v_call: TRBV10-3; clone_size: few; cdr3_nt: TGTGCCACCACGCCGGCGTACGGAGATACGCAGTATTTT; cdr3_aa: CATTPAYGDTQYF
j_call: TRBJ1-5; d_call: .; v_call: TRBV12-3/TRBV12-4; clone_size: .; cdr3_nt: TGTGCCAGCGCCGGGACCAATCGGCCCCAGCATTTT; cdr3_aa: CASAGTNRPQHF
j_call: TRBJ2-7; d_call: TRBD1; v_call: TRBV4-3; clone_size: .; cdr3_nt: TGCGCCAGCAGCCATGAAGCCGGGACAGGGTCTTACGAGCAGTACTTC; cdr3_aa: CASSHEAGTGSYEQYF
j_call: TRBJ1-1; d_call: TRBD1; v_call: TRBV6-1; clone_size: many; cdr3_nt: TGTGCCAGCATCGGGACAGGGGCGGGAACTGAAGCTTTCTTT; cdr3_aa: CASIGTGAGTEAFF
j_call: TRBJ2-3; d_call: TRBD1; v_call: TRBV29-1; clone_size: .; cdr3_nt: TGCAGCGTTGCCCTAACAGGGGGAGGCGGTACGCAGTATTTT; cdr3_aa: CSVALTGGGGTQYF
j_call: TRBJ1-2; d_call: .; v_call: TRBV7-9; clone_size: many; cdr3_nt: TGTGCCAGCAGCTTAGCCGGGACGGATGGCTATGGCTACACCTTC; cdr3_aa: CASSLAGTDGYGYTF